This TCR beta chain was recorded in a study of cytomegalovirus exposure and HLA in healthy donors. The PCR made use of 60 Vbeta and 13 Jbeta primers. The protocol was immunoSEQ multiplex PCR, while the TCRdb copy is restricted to in-frame clones and leaves out a portion. The sample holds 110,000 to 150,000 clones, 76% seen once. This clone was counted only a few times. Although they were nominally healthy when sampled, donors likely had unrecorded immune exposures. Looked up from germline, CDR1 is MNHEY and CDR2 is SVGAGI. The CDR3 is 14 amino acids. V was shortened by 0 bases and J by 11 bases, with 16 bases between the two germline ends.

Source material: PBMCs. This sequence originates from a woman aged 35 to 49 in good health and CMV-seronegative. The chain carries TRBV6-5 and TRBJ1-1; unclear D gene. The CDR3 sequence: CASSYSMVPGAAFF. CDR3 bases: TGTGCCAGCAGTTACTCGATGGTTCCAGGCGCGGCTTTCTTT.